The 24 T cell receptor beta chains below were found in one sample sequenced in a study of patients and donors after allogeneic stem cell transplantation. In TCRdb, the RT-PCR reads were re-called with MiXCR into one record per CDR3 protein. Of 150,000 to 200,000 distinct CDR3 sequences in the sample, approximately 22% are singletons; the top ten hold roughly 26%. The material sequenced was blood, either unsorted or a sorted T cell fraction (not recorded which). Receptors were obtained from a human donor who was either an allogeneic HSCT recipient or a stem cell or donor lymphocyte infusion donor (not recorded which). It is not recorded whose cells these are; they may come from a transplant donor.

This clonotype has a handful of counts. The rearrangement links TRBV20-1 to TRBJ2-1; the match to TRBD2 covers 10 bases. Trimming removed 1 base from V and 4 bases from J; junction bases left unmatched: 7. CDR3 length: 16 amino acids. Germline V gives CDR1 DFQATT, CDR2 SNEGSKA (reference sequence). CDR3 loop: CSARVLGLAEYNEQFF. The DNA for the CDR3 is TGCAGTGCTAGAGTCCTTGGACTAGCGGAATACAATGAGCAGTTCTTC.

This clonotype was recorded at least ten times. This chain links TRBV4-1 with TRBJ1-5; 7 bases match TRBD1. In germline, CDR1 is MGHRA, CDR2 YSYEKL. This CDR3 is 16 amino acids long. The trim removed 0 bases at V and 4 bases at J, leaving 6 bases unmatched. CDR3: CASSQDRGLGNQPQHF. The CDR3 nucleotides are TGCGCCAGCAGCCAAGATAGGGGGCTGGGGAATCAGCCCCAGCATTTT.

This clonotype appeared a few times. The CDR3 protein is CASSGQGWEPQHF. The CDR3 DNA reads TGTGCCAGCAGCGGACAGGGTTGGGAGCCCCAGCATTTT. The chain is built from TRBV7-8 and TRBJ1-5; 8 nucleotides agree with TRBD1. V dropped 5 bases and J dropped 8; count of bases not matched to a gene: 5. There are 13 residues in the CDR3. From germline, CDR1 is SGHVS and CDR2 FQNEAQ.

Comment on this clonotype: Without the conserved terminal phenylalanine or tryptophan, this CDR3 likely stems from a read error. V and J are TRBV24-1 and TRBJ1-3; weak D call: TRBD1 (5 bases). Germline V gives CDR1 KGHDR, CDR2 SFDVKD. CDR3 length: 13 amino acids. Trimming pared 6 bases from V and 4 bases from J, leaving 9 bases between. CDR3 DNA: TGTGCCACCAGTCCAGGGCCGGGAAACACCATATATCTT. As protein: CATSPGPGNTIYL.

The chain combines TRBV6-5 with TRBJ2-2; D perhaps matches TRBD1 (5 bases). Germline-derived CDR1 and CDR2 are MNHEY and SVGAGI. V lost 1 base, J lost 3 bases, and 15 bases lay in between. The length of the CDR3 is 17 residues. In DNA, the CDR3 is TGTGCCAGCAGTTACTTCCAGGGCGGTACGGACACCGGGGAGCTGTTTTTT. It specifies CASSYFQGGTDTGELFF.

The CDR3 loop reads CATRDKGSSSYNEQFF. In DNA, the CDR3 is TGTGCCACCAGGGACAAGGGGTCGAGCTCCTACAATGAGCAGTTCTTC. V and J are TRBV24-1 and TRBJ2-1; possible D gene TRBD1, 5 bases. Trimming pared 7 bases from V and 0 bases from J, leaving 15 bases between. The CDR3 loop spans 16 amino acids. CDR1 is KGHDR and CDR2 is SFDVKD in the germline V gene.

This clonotype turned up a few times. The genes are TRBV6-5 and TRBJ1-4; no reliable D call. The V gene's germline CDR1 is MNHEY and CDR2 SVGAGI. Trimming shortened V by 2 bases and J by 2 bases, and 6 bases separated the two germline ends. CDR3 length: 14 residues. CDR3 coding DNA: TGTGCCAGCAGTTACGAATCGACTAATGAAAAACTGTTTTTT. Encoded protein: CASSYESTNEKLFF.

This clonotype was detected only a few times. V gene TRBV29-1 combines with J gene TRBJ1-1; 8 positions match TRBD1. V was clipped by 6 bases and J by 4 bases; unmatched bases: 7. The CDR3 length is 13 residues. From germline, CDR1 is SQVTM and CDR2 ANQGSEA. In nucleotides, the CDR3 is TGCAGCGTAGAGACAGGGGTGGGCACTGAAGCTTTCTTT. Translation: CSVETGVGTEAFF.

This clonotype has only a few counts. V usage is TRBV12-3 or TRBV12-4 and J usage is TRBJ1-4, with 9 bases lining up with TRBD1. The ends lost 6 bases at V and 0 bases at J; junction bases unmatched: 5. The CDR3 covers 16 residues. For the CDR3, the DNA is TGTGCCAGCAGCCTACAGGGGGCCGCAACTAATGAAAAACTGTTTTTT. Translating it yields CASSLQGAATNEKLFF.

This clonotype was observed at least ten times. The rearrangement joins TRBV5-1 to TRBJ1-1; TRBD1 aligns across 8 bases. J lost 4 bases, V lost 5 bases, and 1 base had no gene match. CDR3 length: 12 amino acids. Germline CDR1 SGHRS, CDR2 YFSETQ. The CDR3 loop reads CASRGQGTEAFF. The CDR3, as DNA: TGCGCCAGCAGAGGACAGGGCACTGAAGCTTTCTTT. The variable domain in full, completed from reference TRBV5-1 and TRBJ1-1, reads KAGVTQTPRYLIKTRGQQVTLSCSPISGHRSVSWYQQTPGQGLQFLFEYFSETQRNKGNFPGRFSGRQFSNSRSEMNVSTLELGDSALYLCASRGQGTEAFFGQGTRLTVV.

In this sample, this clonotype turned up a few times. The chain links TRBV5-1 to TRBJ1-6; D is unclear. This CDR3 is 15 amino acids long. The V gene's germline CDR1 is SGHRS and CDR2 YFSETQ. V was clipped by 4 bases and J by 9 bases, with 17 bases between them. CDR3 DNA: TGCGCCAGCAGCGTCGCGACAACTACCACTTCACCCCTCCACTTT. Amino acids: CASSVATTTTSPLHF.

The V call is TRBV20-1, the J call TRBJ1-4; D is possibly TRBD1 (6 bases). Germline V lookup: CDR1 DFQATT, CDR2 SNEGSKA (reference sequence). V gave up 2 bases and J gave up 5 bases, with 15 bases separating them. CDR3 length: 15 amino acids. As DNA, the CDR3 is TGCAGTGCTAGACACTCAGGGGTGAAGAATGAAAAACTGTTTTTT. Translating gives CSARHSGVKNEKLFF.

The V gene is TRBV30, the J gene TRBJ2-2, with a weak D call TRBD2 (6 bases). V was clipped by 0 bases and J by 5 bases, with 16 bases between them. Germline V gene lookup returns CDR1 GTSNPN and CDR2 SVGIG (reference sequence). The CDR3 runs 16 residues. The CDR3 region has the DNA TGTGCCTGGAGTGTACGGTTCGGGAGCCCTACCGGGGAGCTGTTTTTT. This sequence encodes CAWSVRFGSPTGELFF.

V and J are TRBV6-2 or TRBV6-3 and TRBJ1-1; D ambiguous. The length of the CDR3 is 16 residues. Trimming shortened V by 0 bases and J by 0 bases, and 11 bases separated the two germline ends. The V gene's germline CDR1 is MNHEY and CDR2 SVGEGT. For the CDR3, the DNA is TGTGCCAGCAGTTACTCGAATTACAGATTGAACACTGAAGCTTTCTTT. This gives the protein CASSYSNYRLNTEAFF.

The chain is built from TRBV6-5 and TRBJ1-1; TRBD1 might be the D (5 bases). Per germline, CDR1 MNHEY and CDR2 SVGAGI. Trimming took 2 bases from V and 6 from J, leaving 10 bases between them. This CDR3 is built from 13 residues. The CDR3 reads CASSYGQGSEAFF. The CDR3 bases are TGTGCCAGCAGTTACGGGCAGGGCTCTGAAGCTTTCTTT.

The V call is TRBV5-1, the J call TRBJ2-1; 7 nucleotides agree with TRBD1. The CDR3 is 15 amino acids. Germline trimming cut 4 bases from V and 3 bases from J; bases unmatched to any gene: 7. The germline CDR1 and CDR2 sequences are SGHRS and YFSETQ. CDR3 protein: CASSRQGEFYNEQFF. The CDR3 coding sequence is TGCGCCAGCAGCCGACAGGGTGAATTCTACAATGAGCAGTTCTTC.

The genes are TRBV7-2 and TRBJ1-2; D not certain. Germline V lookup: CDR1 SGHTA, CDR2 FQGNSA. V shed 1 base and J shed 4 bases, with 10 bases lying between them. The CDR3 spans 14 residues. CDR3 protein: CASSLVLPAYGYTF. The CDR3, as DNA: TGTGCCAGCAGCTTAGTGTTGCCAGCCTATGGCTACACCTTC.

V gene TRBV29-1 combines with J gene TRBJ2-3; 10 bases agree with TRBD2. With V trimmed by 3 bases and J by 2 bases, 5 bases remained unmatched. The CDR3 length is 15 residues. CDR1 and CDR2 (germline): SQVTM, ANQGSEA. CDR3 sequence reads: CSVDGLAESTDTQYF. The CDR3 DNA reads TGCAGCGTTGATGGACTAGCGGAGTCCACAGATACGCAGTATTTT.

J is TRBJ1-6 and V is TRBV11-3; 9 bases are a match to TRBD1. The V and J ends lost 5 bases and 4 bases, in that order; junction bases with no gene match: 3. The CDR3 loop spans 15 amino acids. CDR1 is SGHNT and CDR2 is YENEEA in the germline V gene. CDR3: CASSPGQGYNSPLHF. The CDR3 DNA reads as TGTGCCAGCAGCCCCGGACAGGGGTATAATTCACCCCTCCACTTT.

The rearrangement joins TRBV4-1 to TRBJ1-1; D is ambiguous. V lost 0 bases and J 4 bases, leaving 15 bases between the germline ends. The CDR3 runs to 16 residues. CDR1 and CDR2 (germline): MGHRA, YSYEKL. For the CDR3, the DNA is TGCGCCAGCAGCCAAGATCAAACCGGGCCTACCACTGAAGCTTTCTTT. It codes for CASSQDQTGPTTEAFF.

The V and J genes are TRBV6-2 or TRBV6-3 and TRBJ1-5, with D possibly TRBD1 on 6 matching bases. This CDR3 contains 15 residues. Germline CDR1 MNHEY, CDR2 SVGEGT. The ends were cut back, 1 base at V and 1 base at J, with 8 bases in the middle. CDR3 bases: TGTGCCAGCAGTTACTTTGGGGGCAGCAATCAGCCCCAGCATTTT. Protein product: CASSYFGGSNQPQHF.

A few counts support this clonotype. The chain joins TRBV12-3 or TRBV12-4 to TRBJ1-2, with a tentative D call TRBD1 (6 bases). Trimming cost V 6 bases and J 4 bases, with 15 bases left between them. The CDR3 sequence is 14 residues long. In DNA, the CDR3 is TGTGCCAGCAGGACGGCGGGGGCTCTCTATGGCTACACCTTC. It yields the protein CASRTAGALYGYTF.

This clonotype was observed a handful of times. The chain combines TRBV15 with TRBJ1-2; the D gene is possibly TRBD1 (6 bases). The germline CDR1 and CDR2 sequences are LNHNV and YYDKDF (reference sequence). Trimming left V 1 base short and J 3 bases short, with 15 bases between. CDR3 size: 16 residues. CDR3 in DNA: TGTGCCACCAGCAGAGGGGCAGGGGCTATGGACTATGGCTACACCTTC. Translated: CATSRGAGAMDYGYTF.

In its sample, this clonotype was seen a few times. V gene TRBV27 combines with J gene TRBJ2-1; D is undetermined. Germline loops: CDR1 MNHEY, CDR2 SMNVEV (reference sequence). This CDR3 has 13 amino acids. Between the trimmed V and J ends, which lost 0 bases and 8 bases, there was a span of 8 bases. As DNA, the CDR3 is TGTGCCAGCAGTTTATCTAGAACTCATGAGCAGTTCTTC. This sequence encodes CASSLSRTHEQFF.